The source of this T cell receptor (beta chain) is a study of blood T cell repertoires in COVID-19. Across the whole study: Acute and convalescent COVID-19 samples came from the United States, Italy and Spain. From T cells, B-cell-depleted T cells, or PBMCs came the material, which was cDNA or gDNA.

V gave up 0 bases and J gave up 4 bases; unmatched junction bases: 5. This CDR3 has 15 residues. Germline lookup yields CDR1 LNHNV and CDR2 YYDKDF (reference sequence). Per the original methods: Reference gene primer amplification in the assay estimated nucleated cell counts. Using immunoSEQ multiplex PCR, the repertoire was profiled, and TCRdb retains in-frame clones only, with some absent. V, J and clone size derive from that table, while D and trimming were established from the DNA sequence. The sample includes 55,000 to 70,000 clones, around 81% seen only once; the top ten take about 3.5%. Specimen: peripheral blood. This TCR was sampled from a woman at least 80 years old with acute or convalescent COVID-19. The V gene is TRBV15, the J gene TRBJ2-5; 7 nucleotides agree with TRBD2. CDR3 residues: CATSRDLGGAETQYF. The DNA of the CDR3 is TGTGCCACCAGCAGAGATCTGGGAGGGGCAGAGACCCAGTACTTC.